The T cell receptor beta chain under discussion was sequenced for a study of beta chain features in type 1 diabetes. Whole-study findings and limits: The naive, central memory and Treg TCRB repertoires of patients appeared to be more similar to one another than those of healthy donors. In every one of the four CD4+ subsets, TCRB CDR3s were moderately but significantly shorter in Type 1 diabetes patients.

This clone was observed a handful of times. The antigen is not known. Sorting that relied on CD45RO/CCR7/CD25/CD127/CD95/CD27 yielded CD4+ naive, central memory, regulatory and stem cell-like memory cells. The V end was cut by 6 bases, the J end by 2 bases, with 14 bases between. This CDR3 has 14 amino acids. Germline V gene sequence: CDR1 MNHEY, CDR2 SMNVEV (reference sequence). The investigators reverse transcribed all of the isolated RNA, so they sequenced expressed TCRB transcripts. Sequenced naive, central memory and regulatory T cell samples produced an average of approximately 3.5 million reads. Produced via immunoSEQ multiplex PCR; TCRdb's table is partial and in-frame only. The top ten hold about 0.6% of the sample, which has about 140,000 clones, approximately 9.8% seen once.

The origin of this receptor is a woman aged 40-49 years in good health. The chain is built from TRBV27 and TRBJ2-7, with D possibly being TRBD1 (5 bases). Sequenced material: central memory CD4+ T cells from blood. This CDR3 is CASSEWGSPYEQYF. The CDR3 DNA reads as TGTGCCAGCAGCGAGTGGGGCAGCCCCTACGAGCAGTACTTC.